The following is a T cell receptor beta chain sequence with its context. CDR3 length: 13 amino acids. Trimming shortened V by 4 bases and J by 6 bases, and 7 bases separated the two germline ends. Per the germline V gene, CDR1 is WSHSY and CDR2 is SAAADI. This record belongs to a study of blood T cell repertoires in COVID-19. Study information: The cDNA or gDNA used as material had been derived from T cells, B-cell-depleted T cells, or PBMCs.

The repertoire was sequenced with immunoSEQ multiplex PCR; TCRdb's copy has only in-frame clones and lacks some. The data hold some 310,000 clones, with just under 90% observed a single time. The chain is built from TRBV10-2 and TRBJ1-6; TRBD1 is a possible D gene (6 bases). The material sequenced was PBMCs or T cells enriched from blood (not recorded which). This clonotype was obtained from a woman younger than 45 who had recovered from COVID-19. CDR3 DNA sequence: TGCGCCAGCAGTGGGACAGCTAATTCACCCCTCCACTTT. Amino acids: CASSGTANSPLHF.